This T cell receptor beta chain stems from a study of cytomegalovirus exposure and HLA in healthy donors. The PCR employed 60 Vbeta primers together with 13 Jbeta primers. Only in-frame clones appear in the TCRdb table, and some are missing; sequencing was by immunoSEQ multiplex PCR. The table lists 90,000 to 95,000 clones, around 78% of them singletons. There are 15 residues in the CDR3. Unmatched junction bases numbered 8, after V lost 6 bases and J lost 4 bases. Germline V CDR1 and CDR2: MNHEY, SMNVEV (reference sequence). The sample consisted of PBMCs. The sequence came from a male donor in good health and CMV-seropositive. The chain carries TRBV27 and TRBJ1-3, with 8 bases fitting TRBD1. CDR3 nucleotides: TGTGCCAGCAGCTCCTTCCGGGACAGGGGAAACACCATATATTTT. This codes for CASSSFRDRGNTIYF.